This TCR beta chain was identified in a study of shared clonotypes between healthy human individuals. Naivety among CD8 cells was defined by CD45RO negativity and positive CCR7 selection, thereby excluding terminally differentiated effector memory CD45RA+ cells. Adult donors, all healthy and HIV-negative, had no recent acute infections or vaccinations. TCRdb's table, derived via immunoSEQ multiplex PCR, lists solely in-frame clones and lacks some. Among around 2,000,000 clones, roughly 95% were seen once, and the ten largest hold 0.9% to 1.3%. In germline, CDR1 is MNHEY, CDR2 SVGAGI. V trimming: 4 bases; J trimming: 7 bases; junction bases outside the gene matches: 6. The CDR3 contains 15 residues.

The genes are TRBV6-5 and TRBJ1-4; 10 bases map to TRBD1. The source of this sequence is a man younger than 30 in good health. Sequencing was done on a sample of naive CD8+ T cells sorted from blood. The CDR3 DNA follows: TGTGCCAGCAGTTCGACAGGGGGCACGGGTGAAAAACTGTTTTTT. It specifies CASSSTGGTGEKLFF.